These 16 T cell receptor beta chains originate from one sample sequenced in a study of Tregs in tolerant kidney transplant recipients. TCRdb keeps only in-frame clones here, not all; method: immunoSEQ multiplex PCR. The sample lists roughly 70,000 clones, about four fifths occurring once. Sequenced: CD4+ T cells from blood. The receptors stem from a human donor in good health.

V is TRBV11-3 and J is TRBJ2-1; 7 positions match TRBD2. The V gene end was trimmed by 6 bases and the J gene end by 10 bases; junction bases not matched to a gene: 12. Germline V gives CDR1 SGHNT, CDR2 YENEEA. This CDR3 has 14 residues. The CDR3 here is CASSASPLANEQFF. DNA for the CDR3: TGTGCCAGCAGTGCGAGCCCACTAGCGAACGAGCAGTTCTTC.

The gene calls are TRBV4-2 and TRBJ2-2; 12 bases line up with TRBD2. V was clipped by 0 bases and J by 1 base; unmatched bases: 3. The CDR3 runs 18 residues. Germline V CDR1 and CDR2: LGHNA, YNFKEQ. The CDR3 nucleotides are TGTGCCAGCAGCCAAGAAGGACTAGCGGGAAGGAACACCGGGGAGCTGTTTTTT. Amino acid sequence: CASSQEGLAGRNTGELFF.

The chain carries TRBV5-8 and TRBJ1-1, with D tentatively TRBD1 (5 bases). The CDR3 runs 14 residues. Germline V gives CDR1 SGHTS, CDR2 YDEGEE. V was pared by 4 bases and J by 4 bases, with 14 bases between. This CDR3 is CASSEDRGLTEAFF. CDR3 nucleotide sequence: TGTGCCAGCAGCGAGGATAGGGGTCTCACTGAAGCTTTCTTT.

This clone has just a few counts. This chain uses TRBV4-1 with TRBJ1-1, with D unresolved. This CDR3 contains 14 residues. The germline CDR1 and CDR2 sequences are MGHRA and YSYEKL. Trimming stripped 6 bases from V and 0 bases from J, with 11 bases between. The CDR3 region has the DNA TGCGCCAGCAGGGGCAGAACCATGAACACTGAAGCTTTCTTT. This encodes CASRGRTMNTEAFF.

For the CDR3, the DNA is TGCGCCAGCAGCCAACAGGACACCTTAAACACTGAAGCTTTCTTT. Residues: CASSQQDTLNTEAFF. This chain links TRBV5-1 with TRBJ1-1; D is perhaps TRBD1 (5 bases). The CDR3 runs 15 residues. V lost 4 bases, J lost 2 bases, and 15 bases lay in between. The germline gives CDR1 SGHRS, CDR2 YFSETQ. The variable domain in full, completed from reference TRBV5-1 and TRBJ1-1, reads KAGVTQTPRYLIKTRGQQVTLSCSPISGHRSVSWYQQTPGQGLQFLFEYFSETQRNKGNFPGRFSGRQFSNSRSEMNVSTLELGDSALYLCASSQQDTLNTEAFFGQGTRLTVV.

The CDR3 protein is CASSPQLSTPYSTDTQYF. The CDR3 DNA reads as TGTGCCAGCAGCCCTCAATTATCGACTCCTTATTCCACAGATACGCAGTATTTT. The chain uses TRBV7-2 and TRBJ2-3; D unresolved. V was pared by 5 bases and J by 2 bases, with 23 bases between. Germline assignment: CDR1 SGHTA and CDR2 FQGNSA. This CDR3 region has 18 residues.

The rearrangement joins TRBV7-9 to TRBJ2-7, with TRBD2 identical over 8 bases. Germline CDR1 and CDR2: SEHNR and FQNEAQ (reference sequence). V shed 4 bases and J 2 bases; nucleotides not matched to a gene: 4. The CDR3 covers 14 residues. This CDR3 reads CASSSRGGPYEQYF. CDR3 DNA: TGTGCCAGCAGCTCCCGCGGGGGGCCCTACGAGCAGTACTTC.

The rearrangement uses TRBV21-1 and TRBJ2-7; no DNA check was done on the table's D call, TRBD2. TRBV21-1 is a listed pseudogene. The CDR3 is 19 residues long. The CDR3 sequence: CASSGRGTSGSGRTYEQYF. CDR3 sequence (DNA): TGTGCCAGCAGCGGGCGCGGGACTAGCGGGAGCGGACGGACCTACGAGCAGTACTTC.

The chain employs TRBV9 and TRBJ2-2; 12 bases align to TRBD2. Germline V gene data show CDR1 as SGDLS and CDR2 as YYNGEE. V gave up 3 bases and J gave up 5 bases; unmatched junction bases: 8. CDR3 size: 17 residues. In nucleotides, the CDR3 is TGTGCCAGCAGCGGGTCTAGCGGGGGGGCATTAACCGGGGAGCTGTTTTTT. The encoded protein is CASSGSSGGALTGELFF. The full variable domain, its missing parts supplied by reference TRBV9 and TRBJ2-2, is DSGVTQTPKHLITATGQRVTLRCSPRSGDLSVYWYQQSLDQGLQFLIQYYNGEERAKGNILERFSAQQFPDLHSELNLSSLELGDSALYFCASSGSSGGALTGELFFGEGSRLTVL.

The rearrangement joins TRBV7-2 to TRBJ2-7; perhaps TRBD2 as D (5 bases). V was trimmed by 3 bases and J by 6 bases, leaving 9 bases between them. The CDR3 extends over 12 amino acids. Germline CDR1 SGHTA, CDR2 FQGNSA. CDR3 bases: TGTGCCAGCAGCTTGGACTCTGGCGAGCAGTACTTC. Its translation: CASSLDSGEQYF.

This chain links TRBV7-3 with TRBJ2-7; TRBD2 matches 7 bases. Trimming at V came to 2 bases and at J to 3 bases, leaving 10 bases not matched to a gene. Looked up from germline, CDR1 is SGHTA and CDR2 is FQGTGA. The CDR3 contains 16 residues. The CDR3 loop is CASSLASGSILYEQYF. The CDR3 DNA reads TGTGCCAGCAGCTTAGCTAGCGGCTCTATCCTCTACGAGCAGTACTTC.

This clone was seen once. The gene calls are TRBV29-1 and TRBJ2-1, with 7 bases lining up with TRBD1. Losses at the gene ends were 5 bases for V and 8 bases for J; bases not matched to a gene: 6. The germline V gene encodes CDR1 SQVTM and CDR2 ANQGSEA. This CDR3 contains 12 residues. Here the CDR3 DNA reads TGCAGCGTTCGACAGGGTCCCGATGAGCAGTTCTTC. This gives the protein CSVRQGPDEQFF.

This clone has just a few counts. The CDR3 protein is CAISTDRNYGYTF. The CDR3 DNA sequence: TGTGCCATCAGCACCGACAGAAACTATGGCTACACCTTC. The chain combines TRBV10-3 with TRBJ1-2, with D possibly being TRBD1 (5 bases). This CDR3 is 13 amino acids long. The germline gives CDR1 ENHRY, CDR2 SYGVKD. V was clipped by 6 bases and J by 2 bases, with 10 bases between them.

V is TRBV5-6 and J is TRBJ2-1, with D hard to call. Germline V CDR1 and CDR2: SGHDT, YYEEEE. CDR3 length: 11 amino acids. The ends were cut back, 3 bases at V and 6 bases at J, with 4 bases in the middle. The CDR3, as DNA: TGTGCCAGCAGCTGGGGCAATGAGCAGTTCTTC. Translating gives CASSWGNEQFF. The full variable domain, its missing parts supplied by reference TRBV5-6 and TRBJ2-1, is DAGVTQSPTHLIKTRGQQVTLRCSPKSGHDTVSWYQQALGQGPQFIFQYYEEEERQRGNFPDRFSGHQFPNYSSELNVNALLLGDSALYLCASSWGNEQFFGPGTRLTVL.

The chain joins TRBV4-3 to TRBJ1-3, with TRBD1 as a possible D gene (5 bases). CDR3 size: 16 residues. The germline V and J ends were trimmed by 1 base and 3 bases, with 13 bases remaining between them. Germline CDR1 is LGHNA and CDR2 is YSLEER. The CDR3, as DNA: TGCGCCAGCAGCCAAGCCATAGCGGGGGATGGAAACACCATATATTTT. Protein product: CASSQAIAGDGNTIYF.

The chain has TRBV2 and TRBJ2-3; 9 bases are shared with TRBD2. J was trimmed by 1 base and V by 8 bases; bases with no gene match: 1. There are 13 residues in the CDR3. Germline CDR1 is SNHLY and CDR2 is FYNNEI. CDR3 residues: CASERGGTDTQYF. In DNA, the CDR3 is TGTGCCAGCGAGCGGGGGGGCACAGATACGCAGTATTTT.